The clone carrying this T cell receptor (beta chain) was seen only a few times. It was with random hexamers that about 0.45 to 1 ug RNA was reverse transcribed. A multiplex approach, immunoSEQ multiplex PCR, amplified TCR beta CDR3 across 54 Vbeta and 13 Jbeta. TCRdb passed the immunoSEQ multiplex PCR reads through MiXCR, listing each CDR3 protein once. Counted here are about 430,000 distinct CDR3 sequences, 85% occurring once; the ten biggest clones make up 0.09% to 0.15%. The source of the sample is a study of CD8 T cells in Susac syndrome. This sequence was found in a human donor with multiple sclerosis. Specimen: CD8+ T cells from PBMCs.

The CDR3 coding sequence is TGTGCCAGCAGCCGCTTTACCGGGGGCAATGAGCAGTTCTTC. Encoded protein: CASSRFTGGNEQFF. The J gene is TRBJ2-1, the V gene TRBV5-6; possible D gene TRBD2, 6 bases. Trimming pared 4 bases from V and 6 bases from J, leaving 14 bases between. This CDR3 spans 14 amino acids. Germline CDR1 reads SGHDT; CDR2 reads YYEEEE.